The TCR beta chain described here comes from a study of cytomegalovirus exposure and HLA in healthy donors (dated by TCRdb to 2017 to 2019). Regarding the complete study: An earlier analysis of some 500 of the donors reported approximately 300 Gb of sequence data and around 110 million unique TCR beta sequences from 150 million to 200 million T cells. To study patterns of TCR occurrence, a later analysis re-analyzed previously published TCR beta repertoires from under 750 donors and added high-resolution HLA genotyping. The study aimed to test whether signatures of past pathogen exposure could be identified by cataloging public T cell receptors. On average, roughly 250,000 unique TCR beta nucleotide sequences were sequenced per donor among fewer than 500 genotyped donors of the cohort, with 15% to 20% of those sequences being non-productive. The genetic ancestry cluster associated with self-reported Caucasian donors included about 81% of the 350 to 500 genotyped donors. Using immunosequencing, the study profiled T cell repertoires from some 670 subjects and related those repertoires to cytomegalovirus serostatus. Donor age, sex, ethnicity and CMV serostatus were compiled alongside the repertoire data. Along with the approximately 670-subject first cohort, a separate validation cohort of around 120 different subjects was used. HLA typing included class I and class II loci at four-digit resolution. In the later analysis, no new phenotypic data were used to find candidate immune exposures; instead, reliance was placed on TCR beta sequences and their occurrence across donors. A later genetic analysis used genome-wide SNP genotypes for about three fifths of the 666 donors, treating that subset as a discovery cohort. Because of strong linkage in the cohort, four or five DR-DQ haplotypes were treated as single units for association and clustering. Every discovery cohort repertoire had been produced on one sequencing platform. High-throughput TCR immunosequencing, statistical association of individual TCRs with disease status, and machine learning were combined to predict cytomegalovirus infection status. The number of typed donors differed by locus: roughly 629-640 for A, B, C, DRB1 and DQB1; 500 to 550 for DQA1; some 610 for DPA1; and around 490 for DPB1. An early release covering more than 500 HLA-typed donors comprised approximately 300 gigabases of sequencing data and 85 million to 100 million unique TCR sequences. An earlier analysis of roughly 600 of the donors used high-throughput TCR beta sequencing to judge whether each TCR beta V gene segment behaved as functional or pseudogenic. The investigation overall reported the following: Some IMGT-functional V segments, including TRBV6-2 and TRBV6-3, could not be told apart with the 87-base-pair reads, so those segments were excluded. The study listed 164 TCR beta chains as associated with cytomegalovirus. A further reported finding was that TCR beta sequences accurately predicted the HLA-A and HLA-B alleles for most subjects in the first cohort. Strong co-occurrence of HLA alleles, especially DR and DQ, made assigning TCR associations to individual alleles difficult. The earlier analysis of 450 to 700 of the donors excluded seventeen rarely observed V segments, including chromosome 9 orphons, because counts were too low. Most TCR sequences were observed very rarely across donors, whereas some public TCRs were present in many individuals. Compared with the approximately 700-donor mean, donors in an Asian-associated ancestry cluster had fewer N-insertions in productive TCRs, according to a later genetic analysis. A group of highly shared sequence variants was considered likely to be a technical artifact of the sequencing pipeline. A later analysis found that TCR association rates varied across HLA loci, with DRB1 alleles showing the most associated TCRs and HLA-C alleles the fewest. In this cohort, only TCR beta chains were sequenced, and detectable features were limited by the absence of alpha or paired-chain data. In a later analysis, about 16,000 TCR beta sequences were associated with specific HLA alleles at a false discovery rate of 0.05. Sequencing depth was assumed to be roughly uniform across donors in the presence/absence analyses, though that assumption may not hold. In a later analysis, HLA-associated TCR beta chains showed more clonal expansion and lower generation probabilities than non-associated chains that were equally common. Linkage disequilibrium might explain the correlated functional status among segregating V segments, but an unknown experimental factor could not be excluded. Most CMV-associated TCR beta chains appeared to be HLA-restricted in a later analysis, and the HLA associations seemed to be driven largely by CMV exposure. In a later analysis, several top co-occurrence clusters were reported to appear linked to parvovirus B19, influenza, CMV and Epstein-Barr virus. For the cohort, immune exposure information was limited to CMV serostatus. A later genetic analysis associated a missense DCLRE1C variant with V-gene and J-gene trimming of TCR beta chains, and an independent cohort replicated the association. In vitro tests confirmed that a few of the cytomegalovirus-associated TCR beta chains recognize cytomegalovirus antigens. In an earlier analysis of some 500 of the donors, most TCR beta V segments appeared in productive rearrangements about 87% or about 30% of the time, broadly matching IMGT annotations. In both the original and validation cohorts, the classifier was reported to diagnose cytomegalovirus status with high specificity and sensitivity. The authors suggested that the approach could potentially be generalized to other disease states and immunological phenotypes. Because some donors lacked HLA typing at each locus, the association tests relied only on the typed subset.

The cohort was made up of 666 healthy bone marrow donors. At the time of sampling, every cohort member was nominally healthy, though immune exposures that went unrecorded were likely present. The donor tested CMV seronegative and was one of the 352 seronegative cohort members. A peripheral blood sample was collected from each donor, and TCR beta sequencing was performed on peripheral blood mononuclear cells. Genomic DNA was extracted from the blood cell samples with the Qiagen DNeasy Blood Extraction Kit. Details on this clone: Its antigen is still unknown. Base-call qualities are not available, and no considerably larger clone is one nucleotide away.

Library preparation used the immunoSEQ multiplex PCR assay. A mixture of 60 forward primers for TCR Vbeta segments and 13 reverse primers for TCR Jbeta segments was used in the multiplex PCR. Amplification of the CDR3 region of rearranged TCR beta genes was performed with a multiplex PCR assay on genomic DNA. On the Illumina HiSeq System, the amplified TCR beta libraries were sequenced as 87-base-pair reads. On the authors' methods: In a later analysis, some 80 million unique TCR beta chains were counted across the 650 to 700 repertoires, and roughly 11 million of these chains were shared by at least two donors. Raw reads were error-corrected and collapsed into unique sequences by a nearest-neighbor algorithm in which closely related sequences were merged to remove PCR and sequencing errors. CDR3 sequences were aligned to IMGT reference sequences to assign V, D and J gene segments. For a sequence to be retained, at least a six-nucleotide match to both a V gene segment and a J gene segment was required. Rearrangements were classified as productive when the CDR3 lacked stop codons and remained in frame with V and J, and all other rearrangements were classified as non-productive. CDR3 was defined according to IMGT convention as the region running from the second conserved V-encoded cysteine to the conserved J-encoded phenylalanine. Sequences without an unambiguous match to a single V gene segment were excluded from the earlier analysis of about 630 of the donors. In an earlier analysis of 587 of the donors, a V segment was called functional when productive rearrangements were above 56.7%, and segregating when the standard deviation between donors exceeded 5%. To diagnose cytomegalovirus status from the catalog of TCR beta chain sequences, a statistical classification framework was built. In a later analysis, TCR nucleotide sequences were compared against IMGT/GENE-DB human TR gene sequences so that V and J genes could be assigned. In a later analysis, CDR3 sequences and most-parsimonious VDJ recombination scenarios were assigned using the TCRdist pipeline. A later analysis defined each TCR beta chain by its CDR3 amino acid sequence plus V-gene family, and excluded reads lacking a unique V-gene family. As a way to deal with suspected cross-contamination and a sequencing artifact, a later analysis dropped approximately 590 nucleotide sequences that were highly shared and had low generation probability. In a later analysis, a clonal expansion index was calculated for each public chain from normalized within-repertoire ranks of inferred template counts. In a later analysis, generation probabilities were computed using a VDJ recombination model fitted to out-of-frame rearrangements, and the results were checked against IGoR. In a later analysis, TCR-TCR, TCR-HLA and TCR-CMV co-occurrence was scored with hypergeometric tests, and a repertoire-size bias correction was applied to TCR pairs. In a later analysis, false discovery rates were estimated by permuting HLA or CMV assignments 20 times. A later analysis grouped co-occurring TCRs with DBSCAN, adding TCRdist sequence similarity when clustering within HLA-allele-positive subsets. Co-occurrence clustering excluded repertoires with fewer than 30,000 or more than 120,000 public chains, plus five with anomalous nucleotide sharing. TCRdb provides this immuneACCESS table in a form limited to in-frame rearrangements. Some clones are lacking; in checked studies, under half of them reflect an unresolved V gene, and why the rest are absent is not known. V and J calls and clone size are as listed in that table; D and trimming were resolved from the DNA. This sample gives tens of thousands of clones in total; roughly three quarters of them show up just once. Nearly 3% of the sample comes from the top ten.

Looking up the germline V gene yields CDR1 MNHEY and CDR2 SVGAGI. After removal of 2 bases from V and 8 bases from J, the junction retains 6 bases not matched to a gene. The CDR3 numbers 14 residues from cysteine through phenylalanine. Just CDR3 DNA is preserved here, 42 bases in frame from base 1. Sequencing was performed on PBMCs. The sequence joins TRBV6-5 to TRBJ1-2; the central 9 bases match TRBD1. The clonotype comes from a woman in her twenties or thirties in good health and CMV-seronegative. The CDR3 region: CASSYTQGAGGYTF. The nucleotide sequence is TGTGCCAGCAGTTACACACAGGGGGCGGGAGGCTACACCTTC.